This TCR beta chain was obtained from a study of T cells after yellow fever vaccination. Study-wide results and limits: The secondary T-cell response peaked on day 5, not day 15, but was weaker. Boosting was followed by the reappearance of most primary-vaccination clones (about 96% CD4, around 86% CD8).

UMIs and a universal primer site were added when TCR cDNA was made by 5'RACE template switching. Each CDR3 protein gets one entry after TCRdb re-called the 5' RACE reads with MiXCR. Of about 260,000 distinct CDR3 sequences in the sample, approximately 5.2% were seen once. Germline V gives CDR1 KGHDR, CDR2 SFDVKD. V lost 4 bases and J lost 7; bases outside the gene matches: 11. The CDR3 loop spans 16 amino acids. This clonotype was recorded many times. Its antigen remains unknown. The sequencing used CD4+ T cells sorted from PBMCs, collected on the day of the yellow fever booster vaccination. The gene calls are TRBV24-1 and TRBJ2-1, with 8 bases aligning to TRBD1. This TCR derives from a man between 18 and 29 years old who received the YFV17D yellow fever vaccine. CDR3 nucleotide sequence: TGTGCCACCAGTGAACGAGGACAGGGCCTGTATAATGAGCAGTTCTTC. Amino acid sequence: CATSERGQGLYNEQFF.